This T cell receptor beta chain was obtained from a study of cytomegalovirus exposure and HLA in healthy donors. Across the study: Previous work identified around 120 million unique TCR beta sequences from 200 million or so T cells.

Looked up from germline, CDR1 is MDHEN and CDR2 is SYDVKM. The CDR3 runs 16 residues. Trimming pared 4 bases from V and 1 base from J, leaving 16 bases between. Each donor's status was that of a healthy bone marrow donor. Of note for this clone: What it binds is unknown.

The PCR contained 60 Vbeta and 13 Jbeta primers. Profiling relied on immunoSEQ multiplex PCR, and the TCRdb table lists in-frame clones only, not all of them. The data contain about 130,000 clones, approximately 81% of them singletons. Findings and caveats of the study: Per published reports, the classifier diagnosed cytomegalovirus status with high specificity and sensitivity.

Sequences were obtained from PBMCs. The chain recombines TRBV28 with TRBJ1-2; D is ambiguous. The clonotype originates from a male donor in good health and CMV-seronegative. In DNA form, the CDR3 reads TGTGCCAGCAGTTATCCCCCTCTGACACTTAACTATGGCTACACCTTC. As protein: CASSYPPLTLNYGYTF.